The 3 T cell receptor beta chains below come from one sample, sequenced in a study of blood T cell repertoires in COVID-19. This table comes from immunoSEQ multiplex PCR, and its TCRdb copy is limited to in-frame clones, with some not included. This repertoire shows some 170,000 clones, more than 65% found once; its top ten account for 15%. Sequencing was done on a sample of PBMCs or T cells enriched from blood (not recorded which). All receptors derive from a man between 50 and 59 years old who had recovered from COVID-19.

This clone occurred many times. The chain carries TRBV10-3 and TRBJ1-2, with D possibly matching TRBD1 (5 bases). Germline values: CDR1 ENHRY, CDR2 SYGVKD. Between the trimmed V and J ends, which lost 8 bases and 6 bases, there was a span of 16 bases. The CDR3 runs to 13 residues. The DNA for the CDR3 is TGTGCCATCGGGGGGGGACCGGGCGATGGCTACACCTTC. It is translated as CAIGGGPGDGYTF.

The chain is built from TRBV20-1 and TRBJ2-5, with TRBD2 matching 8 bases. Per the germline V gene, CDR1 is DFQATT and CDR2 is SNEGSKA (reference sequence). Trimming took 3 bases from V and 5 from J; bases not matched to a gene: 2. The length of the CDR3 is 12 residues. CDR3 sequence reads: CSASTGGETQYF. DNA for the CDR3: TGCAGTGCTAGTACGGGGGGGGAGACCCAGTACTTC.

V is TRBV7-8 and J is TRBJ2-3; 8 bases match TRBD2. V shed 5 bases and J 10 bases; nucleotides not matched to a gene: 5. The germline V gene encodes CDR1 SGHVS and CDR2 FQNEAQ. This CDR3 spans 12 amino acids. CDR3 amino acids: CASSPRTSPQYF. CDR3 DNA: TGTGCCAGCAGCCCACGGACTAGCCCGCAGTATTTT.